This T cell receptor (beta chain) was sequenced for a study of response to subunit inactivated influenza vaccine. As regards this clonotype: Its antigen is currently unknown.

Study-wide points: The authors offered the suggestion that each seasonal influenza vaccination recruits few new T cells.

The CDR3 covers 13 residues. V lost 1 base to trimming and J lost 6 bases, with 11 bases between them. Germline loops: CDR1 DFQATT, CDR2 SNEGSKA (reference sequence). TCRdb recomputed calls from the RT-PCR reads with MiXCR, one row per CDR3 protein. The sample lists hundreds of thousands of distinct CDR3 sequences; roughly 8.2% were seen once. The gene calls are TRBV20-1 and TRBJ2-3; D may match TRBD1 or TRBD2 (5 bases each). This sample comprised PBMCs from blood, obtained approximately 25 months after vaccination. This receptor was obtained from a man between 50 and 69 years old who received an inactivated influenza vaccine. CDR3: CSARGGLGDTQYF. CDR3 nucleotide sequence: TGCAGTGCTAGAGGGGGGTTAGGGGATACGCAGTATTTT.